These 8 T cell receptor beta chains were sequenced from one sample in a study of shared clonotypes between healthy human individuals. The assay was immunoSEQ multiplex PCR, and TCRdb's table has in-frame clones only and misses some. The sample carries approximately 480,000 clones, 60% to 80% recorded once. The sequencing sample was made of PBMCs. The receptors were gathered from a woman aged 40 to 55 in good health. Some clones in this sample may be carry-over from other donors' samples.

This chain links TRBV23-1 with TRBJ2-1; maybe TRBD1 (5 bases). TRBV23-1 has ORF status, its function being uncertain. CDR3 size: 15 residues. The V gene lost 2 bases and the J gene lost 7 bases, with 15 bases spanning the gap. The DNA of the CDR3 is TGCGCCAGCAGTCAAGGTCCAGTAAGGGGAAATGAGCAGTTCTTC. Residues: CASSQGPVRGNEQFF.

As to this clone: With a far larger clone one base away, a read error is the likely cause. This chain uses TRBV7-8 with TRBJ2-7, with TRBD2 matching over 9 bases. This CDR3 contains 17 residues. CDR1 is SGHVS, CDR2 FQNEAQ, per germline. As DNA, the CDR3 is TGTGCCAGCAGCCTATCCAGACTAGCGGCTACCTCCTACGGGCAGTACTTC. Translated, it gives CASSLSRLAATSYGQYF.

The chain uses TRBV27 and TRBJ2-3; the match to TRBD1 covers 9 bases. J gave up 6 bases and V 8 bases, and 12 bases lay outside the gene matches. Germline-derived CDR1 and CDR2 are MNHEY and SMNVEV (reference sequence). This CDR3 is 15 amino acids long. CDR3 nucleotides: TGTGCCAGCCTTCCAACCGGGACAGGGCCGGATACGCAGTATTTT. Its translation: CASLPTGTGPDTQYF.

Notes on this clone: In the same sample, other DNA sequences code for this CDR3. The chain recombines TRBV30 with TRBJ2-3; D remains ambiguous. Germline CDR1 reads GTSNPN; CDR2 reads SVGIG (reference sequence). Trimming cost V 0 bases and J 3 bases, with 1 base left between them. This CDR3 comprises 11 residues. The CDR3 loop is CAWSVTDTQYF. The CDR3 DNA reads TGTGCCTGGAGTGTTACAGATACGCAGTATTTT. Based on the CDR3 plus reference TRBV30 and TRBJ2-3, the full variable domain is SQTIHQWPATLVQPVGSPLSLECTVEGTSNPNLYWYRQAAGRGLQLLFYSVGIGQISSEVPQNLSASRPQDRQFILSSKKLLLSDSGFYLCAWSVTDTQYFGPGTRLTVL.

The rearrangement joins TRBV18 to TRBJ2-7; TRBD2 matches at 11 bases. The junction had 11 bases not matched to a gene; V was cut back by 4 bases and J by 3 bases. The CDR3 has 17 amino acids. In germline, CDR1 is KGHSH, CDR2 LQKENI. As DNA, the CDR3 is TGTGCCAGCTCACTAAGTCCCGGGACTAGCGGTAACTACGAGCAGTACTTC. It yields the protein CASSLSPGTSGNYEQYF. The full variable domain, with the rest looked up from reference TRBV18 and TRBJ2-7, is NAGVMQNPRHLVRRRGQEARLRCSPMKGHSHVYWYRQLPEEGLKFMVYLQKENIIDESGMPKERFSAEFPKEGPSILRIQQVVRGDSAAYFCASSLSPGTSGNYEQYFGPGTRLTVT.

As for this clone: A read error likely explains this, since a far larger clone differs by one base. In nucleotides, the CDR3 is TGTGCCAGCTCACCACCCTTACAGGGACCGAACGCTGAAGCTTTCTTT. Protein sequence: CASSPPLQGPNAEAFF. The V and J genes are TRBV18 and TRBJ1-1, with a possible D match to TRBD1 (6 bases). Per germline, CDR1 KGHSH and CDR2 LQKENI. The CDR3 sequence is 16 residues long. The full variable domain, completed using reference TRBV18 and TRBJ1-1, is NAGVMQNPRHLVRRRGQEARLRCSPMKGHSHVYWYRQLPEEGLKFMVYLQKENIIDESGMPKERFSAEFPKEGPSILRIQQVVRGDSAAYFCASSPPLQGPNAEAFFGQGTRLTVV.

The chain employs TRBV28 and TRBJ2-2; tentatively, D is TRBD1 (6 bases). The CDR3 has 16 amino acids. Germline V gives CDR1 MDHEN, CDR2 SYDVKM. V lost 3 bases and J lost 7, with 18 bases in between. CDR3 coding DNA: TGTGCCAGCAGTTTTTGGCAGGGGTTGCTAGTCGGGGAGCTGTTTTTT. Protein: CASSFWQGLLVGELFF.

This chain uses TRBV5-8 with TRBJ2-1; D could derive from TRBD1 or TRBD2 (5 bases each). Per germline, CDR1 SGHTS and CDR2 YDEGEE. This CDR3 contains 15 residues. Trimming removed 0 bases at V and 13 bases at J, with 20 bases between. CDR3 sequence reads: CASSLAGAGRSQQFF. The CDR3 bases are TGTGCCAGCAGCTTGGCCGGGGCAGGTCGGTCTCAACAGTTCTTC.